Here is one TCR beta chain with its context. What it binds is not known. This entry is derived from a study of regulatory T cells in long-lasting Graves disease. About the research overall: Antithyroid drug use was under 3 months in newly diagnosed Graves' patients.

Building of the TCR beta libraries involved iRepertoire HTBI primers and Arm-PCR of CDR3 regions. Per the authors' pipeline: Analysis of the samples identified 50 to 70 TRBV and 14 TRBJ segments. TCRdb re-called the multiplex PCR reads through MiXCR, storing one row per CDR3 protein. These V and J calls are TCRdb output, not the study's own analysis. The data contain under 300,000 distinct CDR3 sequences, 20% to 25% of them singletons. Study-level results: New patients shared fewer public clonotypes (around 970) than persistent patients did (approximately 2,700). For persistent Graves' patients, TCR diversity was lower than for newly diagnosed ones.

With 7 bases removed from V and 1 base from J, the gap between germline ends came to 20 bases. The germline V gene encodes CDR1 LNHDA and CDR2 SQIVND (reference sequence). This CDR3 spans 17 amino acids. Stated time point: newly diagnosed GD, antithyroid drugs for less than 3 months. There was RNA extracted from PBMCs, and the TCR library was made from it. This chain joins TRBV19 and TRBJ1-5; D perhaps matches TRBD1 (5 bases). The sample was peripheral blood mononuclear cells (PBMCs), taken at new diagnosis, from a patient treated with antithyroid drugs. This TCR came from a female donor with Graves disease. The CDR3, as DNA: TGTGCCAGTAAGAGGGAGGGGAGGGGAGTCAGCAATCAGCCCCAGCATTTT. It specifies CASKREGRGVSNQPQHF.